A single sample gave rise to the 6 T cell receptor beta chains below, sequenced in a study of T cell responses to AZD1222 COVID-19 vaccine. Assay: immunoSEQ multiplex PCR; the TCRdb copy retains only in-frame clones and omits some. The sample has 35,000 to 45,000 clones, about three quarters seen once. The starting material was peripheral blood, obtained on day 0 of AZD1222 vaccination. The receptor set was obtained from an adult in good health.

By share, this clone counts as medium-sized (0.01 to 0.1%). In nucleotides, the CDR3 is TGTGCCAGCAGCTTGGGCGACAGCTCCTACGAGCAGTACTTC. Translation gives CASSLGDSSYEQYF. The rearrangement uses TRBV5-6 and TRBJ2-7; maybe TRBD1 (5 bases). V gave up 0 bases and J gave up 0 bases, with 7 bases separating them. This CDR3 has 14 residues. Germline lookup yields CDR1 SGHDT and CDR2 YYEEEE.

The chain employs TRBV18 and TRBJ1-4; 8 bases align to TRBD1. This CDR3 comprises 13 residues. Looked up from germline, CDR1 is KGHSH and CDR2 is LQKENI. Trimming took 8 bases from V and 7 from J; bases not matched to a gene: 6. CDR3 sequence: CASATGEGEKLFF. CDR3 coding DNA: TGTGCCAGCGCGACAGGGGAGGGTGAAAAACTGTTTTTT. The full variable domain, with the rest looked up from reference TRBV18 and TRBJ1-4, is NAGVMQNPRHLVRRRGQEARLRCSPMKGHSHVYWYRQLPEEGLKFMVYLQKENIIDESGMPKERFSAEFPKEGPSILRIQQVVRGDSAAYFCASATGEGEKLFFGSGTQLSVL.

This chain connects TRBV28 to TRBJ2-7, with D maybe TRBD2 (5 bases). With 7 bases removed from V and 0 bases from J, the gap between germline ends came to 13 bases. Germline CDR1 reads MDHEN; CDR2 reads SYDVKM. The CDR3 covers 14 residues. This chain's CDR3 is CASTGDAPSYEQYF. Here the CDR3 DNA reads TGTGCCAGCACCGGGGATGCACCCTCCTACGAGCAGTACTTC. The whole variable domain, remainder taken from reference TRBV28 and TRBJ2-7, is DVKVTQSSRYLVKRTGEKVFLECVQDMDHENMFWYRQDPGLGLRLIYFSYDVKMKEKGDIPEGYSVSREKKERFSLILESASTNQTSMYLCASTGDAPSYEQYFGPGTRLTVT.

The rearrangement joins TRBV6-1 to TRBJ2-5; D remains unclear. This CDR3 region has 15 residues. V was trimmed by 2 bases and J by 1 base, leaving 11 bases between them. CDR1 and CDR2 (germline): MNHNS, SASEGT. The DNA for the CDR3 is TGTGCCAGCAGTGAATTTTGGGGTCCCCAAGAGACCCAGTACTTC. Translating it yields CASSEFWGPQETQYF.

This chain uses TRBV5-6 with TRBJ2-7; the D is unclear. Germline CDR1 and CDR2: SGHDT and YYEEEE. The CDR3 runs 13 residues. V lost 4 bases and J 7 bases, leaving 15 bases between the germline ends. The CDR3 DNA follows: TGTGCCAGCAGCCAGTGGCCCCTGCAAGAGCAGTACTTC. This sequence encodes CASSQWPLQEQYF. Supplemented by reference TRBV5-6 and TRBJ2-7, the full variable domain reads DAGVTQSPTHLIKTRGQQVTLRCSPKSGHDTVSWYQQALGQGPQFIFQYYEEEERQRGNFPDRFSGHQFPNYSSELNVNALLLGDSALYLCASSQWPLQEQYFGPGTRLTVT.

The chain employs TRBV30 and TRBJ2-6, with a weak D call TRBD2 (5 bases). Per germline, CDR1 GTSNPN and CDR2 SVGIG (reference sequence). V shed 0 bases and J shed 2 bases, with 8 bases lying between them. This CDR3 is 15 amino acids long. As DNA, the CDR3 is TGTGCCTGGAGTGTAGGACTCCCTGGGGCCAACGTCCTGACTTTC. It translates to CAWSVGLPGANVLTF.